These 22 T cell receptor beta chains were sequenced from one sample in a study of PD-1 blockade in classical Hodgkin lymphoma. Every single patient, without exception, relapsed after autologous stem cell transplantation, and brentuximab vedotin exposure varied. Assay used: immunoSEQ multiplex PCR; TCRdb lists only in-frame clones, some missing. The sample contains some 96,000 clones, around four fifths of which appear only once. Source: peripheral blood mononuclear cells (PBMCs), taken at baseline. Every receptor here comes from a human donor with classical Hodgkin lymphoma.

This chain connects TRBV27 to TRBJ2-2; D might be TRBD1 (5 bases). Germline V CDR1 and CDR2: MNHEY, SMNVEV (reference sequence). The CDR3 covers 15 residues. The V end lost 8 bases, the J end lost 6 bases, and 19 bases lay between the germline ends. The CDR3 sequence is CASRPRQMVAGELFF. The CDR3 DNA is TGTGCCAGCCGCCCTCGACAGATGGTGGCCGGGGAGCTGTTTTTT.

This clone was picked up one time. The CDR3 DNA reads as TGTGCCAGCAGTTCCGGGGAGCTGTTTTTT. It specifies CASSSGELFF. This chain joins TRBV7-8 and TRBJ2-2; D not resolved. The germline CDR1 and CDR2 sequences are SGHVS and FQNEAQ. The ends were cut back, 6 bases at V and 6 bases at J, with 2 bases in the middle. This CDR3 is 10 amino acids long.

As DNA, the CDR3 is TGTGCCAGTAGTGGTCTCAGGGGGTCCGAGCAGTACTTC. As protein: CASSGLRGSEQYF. The chain carries TRBV19 and TRBJ2-7; 7 bases are shared with TRBD1. The trim removed 5 bases at V and 6 bases at J, leaving 7 bases unmatched. CDR1 and CDR2 from the germline V gene are LNHDA and SQIVND (reference sequence). The CDR3 consists of 13 residues.

The CDR3 loop reads CASSATGTLGYTF. The CDR3 DNA sequence: TGTGCCAGTAGCGCGACCGGGACTCTAGGCTACACCTTC. The rearrangement uses TRBV19 and TRBJ1-2; maybe TRBD1 (5 bases). CDR1 and CDR2 from the germline V gene are LNHDA and SQIVND (reference sequence). The CDR3 extends over 13 amino acids. Trimming removed 6 bases from V and 8 bases from J, with 16 bases in between.

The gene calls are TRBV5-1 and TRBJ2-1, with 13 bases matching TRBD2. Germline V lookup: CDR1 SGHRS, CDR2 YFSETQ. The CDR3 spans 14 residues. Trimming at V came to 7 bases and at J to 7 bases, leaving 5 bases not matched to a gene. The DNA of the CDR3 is TGCGCCAGCGGGGGGGGACTAGCGGGAAATGAGCAGTTCTTC. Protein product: CASGGGLAGNEQFF.

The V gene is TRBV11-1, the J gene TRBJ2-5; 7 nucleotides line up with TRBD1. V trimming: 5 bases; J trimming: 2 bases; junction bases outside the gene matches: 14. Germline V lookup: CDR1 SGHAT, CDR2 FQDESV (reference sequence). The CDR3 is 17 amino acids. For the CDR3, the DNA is TGTGCCAGCAGCCCACGAGGCAGGGGGAGTCCACAAGAGACCCAGTACTTC. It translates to CASSPRGRGSPQETQYF.

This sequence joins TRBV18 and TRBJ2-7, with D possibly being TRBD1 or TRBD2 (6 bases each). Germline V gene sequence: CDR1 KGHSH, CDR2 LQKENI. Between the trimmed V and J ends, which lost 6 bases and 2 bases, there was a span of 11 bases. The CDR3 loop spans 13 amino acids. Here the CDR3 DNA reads TGTGCCAGCTCTAGGGGGGATACCTACGAGCAGTACTTC. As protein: CASSRGDTYEQYF.

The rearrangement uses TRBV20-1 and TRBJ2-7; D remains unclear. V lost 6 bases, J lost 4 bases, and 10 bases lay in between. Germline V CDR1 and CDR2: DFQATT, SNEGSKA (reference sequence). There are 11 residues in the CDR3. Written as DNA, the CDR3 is TGCAGTGCCCCTAATACTTACGAGCAGTACTTC. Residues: CSAPNTYEQYF.

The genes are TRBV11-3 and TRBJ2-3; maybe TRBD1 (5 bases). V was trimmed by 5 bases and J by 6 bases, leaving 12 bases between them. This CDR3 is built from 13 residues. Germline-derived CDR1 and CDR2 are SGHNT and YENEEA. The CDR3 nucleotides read TGTGCCAGCAGCATGATGCCAGGGGATACGCAGTATTTT. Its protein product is CASSMMPGDTQYF.

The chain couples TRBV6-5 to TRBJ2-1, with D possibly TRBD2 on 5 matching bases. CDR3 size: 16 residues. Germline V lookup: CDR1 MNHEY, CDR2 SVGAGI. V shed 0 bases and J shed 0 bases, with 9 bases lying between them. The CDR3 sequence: CASSYSSAGSYNEQFF. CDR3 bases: TGTGCCAGCAGTTACTCTAGCGCCGGCTCCTACAATGAGCAGTTCTTC.

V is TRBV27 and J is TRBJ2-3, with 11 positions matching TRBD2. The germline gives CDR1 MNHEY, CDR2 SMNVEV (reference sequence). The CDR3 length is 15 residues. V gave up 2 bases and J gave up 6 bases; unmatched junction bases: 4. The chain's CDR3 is CASSLRSSGRDTQYF. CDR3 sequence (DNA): TGTGCCAGCAGTTTAAGGTCTAGCGGGAGGGATACGCAGTATTTT.

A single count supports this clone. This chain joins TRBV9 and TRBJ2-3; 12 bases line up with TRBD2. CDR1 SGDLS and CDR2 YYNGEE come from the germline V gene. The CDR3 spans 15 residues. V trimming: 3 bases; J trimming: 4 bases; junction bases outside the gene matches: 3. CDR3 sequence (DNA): TGTGCCAGCAGCGGGACTAGCGGGACGGCAGATACGCAGTATTTT. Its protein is CASSGTSGTADTQYF.

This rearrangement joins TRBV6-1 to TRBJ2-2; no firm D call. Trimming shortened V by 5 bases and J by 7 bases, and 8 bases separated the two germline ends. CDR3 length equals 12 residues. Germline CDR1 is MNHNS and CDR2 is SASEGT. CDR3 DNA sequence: TGTGCCAGCAGTCAGACTGGCGGGGAGCTGTTTTTT. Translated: CASSQTGGELFF.

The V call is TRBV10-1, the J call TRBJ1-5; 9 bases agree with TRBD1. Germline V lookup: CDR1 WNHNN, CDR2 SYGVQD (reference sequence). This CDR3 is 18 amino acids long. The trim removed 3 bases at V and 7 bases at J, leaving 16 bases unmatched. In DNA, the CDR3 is TGCGCCAGCAGTGACCCTGGGGACAGGGTTGTTCCCGACCAGCCCCAGCATTTT. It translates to CASSDPGDRVVPDQPQHF.

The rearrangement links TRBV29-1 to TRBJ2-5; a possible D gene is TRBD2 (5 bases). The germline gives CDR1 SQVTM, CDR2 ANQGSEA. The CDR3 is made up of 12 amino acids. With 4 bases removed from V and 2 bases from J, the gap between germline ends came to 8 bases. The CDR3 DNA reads TGCAGCGTTGCGCGGGTACAAGAGACCCAGTACTTC. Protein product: CSVARVQETQYF.

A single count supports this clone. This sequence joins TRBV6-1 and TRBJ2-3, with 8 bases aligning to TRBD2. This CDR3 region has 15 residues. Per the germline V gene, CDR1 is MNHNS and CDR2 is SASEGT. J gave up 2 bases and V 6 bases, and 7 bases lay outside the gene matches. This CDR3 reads CASSPGGGHTDTQYF. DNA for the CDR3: TGTGCCAGCAGCCCCGGGGGGGGTCACACAGATACGCAGTATTTT.

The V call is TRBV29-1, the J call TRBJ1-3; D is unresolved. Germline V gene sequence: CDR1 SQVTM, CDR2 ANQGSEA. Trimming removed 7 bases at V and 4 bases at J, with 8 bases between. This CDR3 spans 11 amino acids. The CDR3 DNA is TGCAGCGCCCCGGTAGGAAACACCATATATTTT. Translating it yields CSAPVGNTIYF.

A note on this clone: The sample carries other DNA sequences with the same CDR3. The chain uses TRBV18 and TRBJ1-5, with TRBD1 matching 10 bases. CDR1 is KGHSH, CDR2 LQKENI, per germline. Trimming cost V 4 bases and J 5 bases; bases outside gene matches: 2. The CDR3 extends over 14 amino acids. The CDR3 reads CASSRDRGDQPQHF. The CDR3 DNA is TGTGCCAGCTCACGGGACAGGGGAGATCAGCCCCAGCATTTT.

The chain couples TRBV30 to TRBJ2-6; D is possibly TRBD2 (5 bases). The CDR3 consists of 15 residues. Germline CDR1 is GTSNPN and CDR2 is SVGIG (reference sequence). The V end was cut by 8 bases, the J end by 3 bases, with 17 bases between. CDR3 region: CASPREGYGANVLTF. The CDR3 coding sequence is TGTGCCAGCCCCCGGGAAGGTTATGGGGCCAACGTCCTGACTTTC. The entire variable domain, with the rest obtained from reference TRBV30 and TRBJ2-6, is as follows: SQTIHQWPATLVQPVGSPLSLECTVEGTSNPNLYWYRQAAGRGLQLLFYSVGIGQISSEVPQNLSASRPQDRQFILSSKKLLLSDSGFYLCASPREGYGANVLTFGAGSRLTVL.

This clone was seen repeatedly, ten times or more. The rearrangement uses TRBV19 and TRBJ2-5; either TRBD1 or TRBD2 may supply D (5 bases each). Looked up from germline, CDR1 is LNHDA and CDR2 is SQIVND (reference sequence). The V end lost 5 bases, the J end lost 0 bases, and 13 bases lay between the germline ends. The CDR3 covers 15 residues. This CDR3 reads CASSPGTLYQETQYF. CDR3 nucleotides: TGTGCCAGTAGTCCCGGGACCTTGTACCAAGAGACCCAGTACTTC.

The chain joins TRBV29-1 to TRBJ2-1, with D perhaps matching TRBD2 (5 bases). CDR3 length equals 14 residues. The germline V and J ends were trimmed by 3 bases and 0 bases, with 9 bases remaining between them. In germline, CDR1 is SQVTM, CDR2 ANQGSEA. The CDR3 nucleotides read TGCAGCGTTGAGAGGGTTAGCTCCTACAATGAGCAGTTCTTC. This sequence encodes CSVERVSSYNEQFF.

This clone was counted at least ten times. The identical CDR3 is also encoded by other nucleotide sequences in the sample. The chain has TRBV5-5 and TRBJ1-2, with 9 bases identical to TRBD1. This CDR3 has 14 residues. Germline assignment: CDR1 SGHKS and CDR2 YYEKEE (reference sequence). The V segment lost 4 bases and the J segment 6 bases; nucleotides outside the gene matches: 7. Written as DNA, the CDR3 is TGTGCCAGCAGCCCAACAGGGGGCCGGGATGGCTACACCTTC. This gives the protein CASSPTGGRDGYTF. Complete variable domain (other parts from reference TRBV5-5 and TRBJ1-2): DAGVTQSPTHLIKTRGQQVTLRCSPISGHKSVSWYQQVLGQGPQFIFQYYEKEERGRGNFPDRFSARQFPNYSSELNVNALLLGDSALYLCASSPTGGRDGYTFGSGTRLTVV.